This T cell receptor beta chain came from a study of T cells in Graves' hyperthyroidism and ophthalmopathy. This clonotype was found many times. Amplified TCR beta CDR3 regions derived from RNA transcripts. The HTBI set primed first-round TCR CDR3 RT-PCR. One entry per CDR3 protein results from TCRdb running MiXCR on the multiplex PCR reads. The sample consists of approximately 530,000 distinct CDR3 sequences, about 20% of them appearing once. CDR3 length equals 13 residues. V lost 6 bases, J lost 3 bases, and 3 bases stayed unmatched. This sequence joins TRBV12-3 or TRBV12-4 and TRBJ2-3; 7 nucleotides agree with TRBD1. The receptor was derived from a man between 40 and 49 years old with Graves' ophthalmopathy. Source material: blood. This CDR3 is CASRRQGTDTQYF. In nucleotides, the CDR3 is TGTGCCAGCAGGAGACAGGGAACAGATACGCAGTATTTT.